Listed below are T cell receptor beta chains from one sample, sequenced in a study of response to subunit inactivated influenza vaccine. Via MiXCR, TCRdb re-called the RT-PCR reads, giving one row per CDR3 protein. The sample lists fewer than 600,000 distinct CDR3 sequences; 6% to 9% were seen once. This sample comprised PBMCs from blood, obtained 23 months after vaccination. The receptors shown here come from a man aged 50 to 69 who received an inactivated influenza vaccine. Each CDR3 is given with its conserved first and last residue. The D gene is left open where the match is weak. Clone size is given for some rows only: seen once, a few or many times, or a class if the clone is expanded.

d_call	v_call	clone_size	j_call	cdr3_nt	cdr3_aa
TRBD2	TRBV5-1	few	TRBJ2-7	TGCGCCAGCAGCGGTCCGGGACTAGCGGGCGTGTACAGCTCCTACGAGCAGTACTTC	CASSGPGLAGVYSSYEQYF
TRBD1	TRBV4-2	-	TRBJ1-2	TGTGCCAGCAGCCAAGGGGGACAGCTCCTCTATGGCTACACCTTC	CASSQGGQLLYGYTF
-	TRBV7-9	few	TRBJ2-7	TGTGCCAGCAGCCCAGCCGGGAAACCCTACGAGCAGTACTTC	CASSPAGKPYEQYF
TRBD2	TRBV9	many	TRBJ2-7	TGTGCCAGCAGCGAAACCGGGACTAGCGACTACGAGCAGTACTTC	CASSETGTSDYEQYF
TRBD2	TRBV3-1	few	TRBJ2-5	TGTGCCAGCAGCCAAGCTAGCGGATTCCAAGAGACCCAGTACTTC	CASSQASGFQETQYF
TRBD1	TRBV24-1	-	TRBJ1-5	TGTGCCACCAGTGACCCGGGACAGGGGGAATGGGCCCAGCATTTT	CATSDPGQGEWAQHF
-	TRBV19	many	TRBJ2-4	TGTGCCAGTAGTAGGACGAGAGCCAAAAACATTCAGTACTTC	CASSRTRAKNIQYF
-	TRBV5-6	few	TRBJ1-6	TGTGCCAGCAGCGGAGGGCCAGGAGGAAATTCACCCCTCCACTTT	CASSGGPGGNSPLHF
-	TRBV7-2	few	TRBJ1-1	TGTGCCAGCAGCTATTCAGTGAACACTGAAGCTTTCTTT	CASSYSVNTEAFF
-	TRBV20-1	-	TRBJ2-7	TGCAGTGCTAGGGAGGGTCTCAACGAGCAGTACTTC	CSAREGLNEQYF
-	TRBV20-1	few	TRBJ2-7	TGCAGTGCTCCCCTGGGCGGAAGAACTACCGAGCAGTACTTC	CSAPLGGRTTEQYF
TRBD1	TRBV28	-	TRBJ1-4	TGTACCAGCAGTCCACGGACAGGGCGGGAGGTCGAAAAACTGTTTTTT	CTSSPRTGREVEKLFF
TRBD1	TRBV29-1	many	TRBJ2-1	TGCAGCGTCGCCGGGACAGGGACTTATGAGCAGTTCTTC	CSVAGTGTYEQFF
TRBD2	TRBV27	few	TRBJ2-7	TGTGCCAGCAGTTTTAGCGGGGACCACGAGCAGTACTTC	CASSFSGDHEQYF
-	TRBV14	-	TRBJ2-1	TGTGCCAGCAGCCAAGATTTGGGGGGCCGGCAGTTCTTC	CASSQDLGGRQFF
TRBD2	TRBV10-2	many	TRBJ2-7	TGCGCCAGCAGTACCACGACTAGCGACTCCTACGAGCAGTACTTC	CASSTTTSDSYEQYF
-	TRBV5-1	-	TRBJ2-1	TGCGCCAGCAGCCTAACGACTAGGAACAATGAGCAGTTCTTC	CASSLTTRNNEQFF
-	TRBV18	-	TRBJ2-3	TGTGCCAGCACGGCCCAGACAGATACGCAGTATTTT	CASTAQTDTQYF
-	TRBV5-1	-	TRBJ2-3	TGCGCCAGCAGCAGGGACCCAGATACGCAGTATTTT	CASSRDPDTQYF
TRBD2	TRBV4-2	few	TRBJ2-1	TGTGCCAGCAGCCATGAAGCGGGGGGGCTGGGTAATGAGCAGTTCTTC	CASSHEAGGLGNEQFF
TRBD2	TRBV28	few	TRBJ2-3	TGTGCCAGCAGTTTGAAGGGACTATCGCGCACAGATACGCAGTATTTT	CASSLKGLSRTDTQYF
-	TRBV5-6	few	TRBJ2-5	TGTGCCAGCAGGCCACGGACGGGGGTAAAAGAAGAGACCCAGTACTTC	CASRPRTGVKEETQYF
TRBD2	TRBV9	few	TRBJ2-7	TGTGCCAGCAGCGCCCTAGCGGGTCCCTCCTACGAGCAGTACTTC	CASSALAGPSYEQYF
TRBD2	TRBV7-2	-	TRBJ2-5	TGTGCCAGCAGTCGCTCTAGCGGGAAGGGGACCCAGTACTTC	CASSRSSGKGTQYF
-	TRBV7-9	-	TRBJ2-7	TGTGCCAGCAGCTTAGGGTATGGGCCGCTGACCGAGCAGTACTTC	CASSLGYGPLTEQYF
TRBD2	TRBV29-1	-	TRBJ2-5	TGCAGCGTCGAACGACTAGCGGGAGGGCTCTCCCAAGAGACCCAGTACTTC	CSVERLAGGLSQETQYF
-	TRBV6-1	few	TRBJ2-1	TGTGCCAGCAGCCCCGTTAATGAGCAGTTCTTC	CASSPVNEQFF
-	TRBV5-8	few	TRBJ2-7	TGTGCCAGCAGCTTGGCTGGCCCCACCAAATTCTACGAGCAGTACTTC	CASSLAGPTKFYEQYF
-	TRBV6-6	many	TRBJ2-5	TGTGCCAGCAGCCAAGGGCGCGAGACCCAGTACTTC	CASSQGRETQYF
-	TRBV20-1	many	TRBJ2-5	TGCAGTGCTAGATGGGATGATCTCGAAAGGTGGTACCAAGAGACCCAGTACTTC	CSARWDDLERWYQETQYF
TRBD1	TRBV15	many	TRBJ2-7	TGTGCCACCAGCGCGACAGGGGGCGAGCAGTACTTC	CATSATGGEQYF
TRBD1	TRBV7-9	few	TRBJ1-5	TGTGCCAGCAGTCTCGACAGGGGTCACCAGCCCCAGCATTTT	CASSLDRGHQPQHF
TRBD1	TRBV12-3/TRBV12-4	-	TRBJ2-1	TGTGCCAGCACCCGGGACAGGGTTTACAATGAGCAGTTCTTC	CASTRDRVYNEQFF
-	TRBV12-3/TRBV12-4	-	TRBJ1-4	TGTGCCAGCAGTTTAGGTGGAACCAGACTTAATGAAAAACTGTTTTTT	CASSLGGTRLNEKLFF
TRBD1	TRBV28	-	TRBJ1-1	TGTGCCAGCAGCACCGCCGGGGACAGTGAAGCTTTCTTT	CASSTAGDSEAFF
-	TRBV9	many	TRBJ2-2	TGTGCCAGCAGCGTAGTTCCGGGGGCGAACACCGGGGAGCTGTTTTTT	CASSVVPGANTGELFF
TRBD1	TRBV27	-	TRBJ1-2	TGTGCCAGCAGTTTAATCACAGGGGGCGATTATGGCTACACCTTC	CASSLITGGDYGYTF
TRBD1	TRBV10-3	few	TRBJ2-1	TGTGCCATCACCACAGGGGGTGAGCAGTTCTTC	CAITTGGEQFF
TRBD1	TRBV25-1	-	TRBJ1-2	TGTGCCAGTGGACAGGGATATGGCTACACCTTC	CASGQGYGYTF
-	TRBV27	many	TRBJ2-3	TGTGCCAGCAGTGCCCGGACTATTCCTGGAGATACGCAGTATTTT	CASSARTIPGDTQYF